Shown below are 5 T cell receptor beta chains from a single sample sequenced in a study of cytomegalovirus exposure and HLA in healthy donors. 13 Jbeta primers and 60 Vbeta primers were used for the PCR. The repertoire was sequenced with immunoSEQ multiplex PCR; TCRdb's copy has only in-frame clones and lacks some. The sample has 100,000 to 150,000 clones, around 70% seen once. The source material was PBMCs. These receptors all stem from a middle-aged woman in good health and CMV-seronegative.

V usage is TRBV5-6 and J usage is TRBJ1-4, with 7 nucleotides matching TRBD1. The CDR3 is 16 residues long. After removal of 0 bases from V and 4 bases from J, the junction contained 6 bases not matched to a gene. Germline lookup yields CDR1 SGHDT and CDR2 YYEEEE. The CDR3 DNA is TGTGCCAGCAGCTTGGCCGGGACAGCCTTTAATGAAAAACTGTTTTTT. Amino acids: CASSLAGTAFNEKLFF. Using reference TRBV5-6 and TRBJ1-4 for the parts outside the CDR3, the full variable domain is DAGVTQSPTHLIKTRGQQVTLRCSPKSGHDTVSWYQQALGQGPQFIFQYYEEEERQRGNFPDRFSGHQFPNYSSELNVNALLLGDSALYLCASSLAGTAFNEKLFFGSGTQLSVL.

The J gene is TRBJ1-4, the V gene TRBV7-9; 7 bases are a match to TRBD1. Germline loops: CDR1 SEHNR, CDR2 FQNEAQ (reference sequence). The CDR3 length is 15 residues. J was trimmed by 2 bases and V by 5 bases; bases with no gene match: 5. Here the CDR3 DNA reads TGTGCCAGCAGCCTGCGACAGGGTACTAATGAAAAACTGTTTTTT. Translation: CASSLRQGTNEKLFF.

This clone turned up a few times. V usage is TRBV7-8 and J usage is TRBJ1-1, with D possibly matching TRBD1 (5 bases). Between the trimmed V and J ends, which lost 3 bases and 0 bases, there was a span of 8 bases. CDR1 is SGHVS, CDR2 FQNEAQ, per germline. This CDR3 is 14 amino acids long. The CDR3 region is CASSFPGLNTEAFF. CDR3 bases: TGTGCCAGCAGCTTCCCAGGGTTGAACACTGAAGCTTTCTTT.

The chain couples TRBV6-6 to TRBJ2-5; 7 bases match TRBD1. Germline V gives CDR1 MNHNY, CDR2 SVGAGI (reference sequence). There are 16 residues in the CDR3. V gave up 5 bases and J gave up 11 bases; unmatched junction bases: 20. The CDR3 DNA reads TGTGCCAGCAGTATCTCGGCGCAGGGGGAGTTGGGTGAGCAGTACTTC. The encoded protein is CASSISAQGELGEQYF.

J is TRBJ2-7 and V is TRBV4-2; D possibly corresponds to TRBD1 (6 bases). Trimming left V 2 bases short and J 6 bases short, with 20 bases between. The V gene's germline CDR1 is LGHNA and CDR2 YNFKEQ. The CDR3 length is 16 residues. The CDR3 bases are TGTGCCAGCAGCCAAAAGACCCCAGGGGATGTCGGCGAGCAGTACTTC. Protein: CASSQKTPGDVGEQYF.